These T cell receptor beta chains were read from a single sample in a study of identical twins. TCRdb ran MiXCR on the 5' RACE reads and lists one entry per CDR3 protein. This table holds fewer than 500,000 distinct CDR3 sequences, more than 13% found once. Separately, the same data were catalogued under a study of yellow fever vaccine responses in identical twins.

The specimen was CD4+ T cells sorted from blood. The receptors here all came from a young woman in good health. The CDR3 runs from the conserved cysteine through the conserved F or W. A D gene is named only where the DNA matches it firmly. Clone size appears in some rows only: once, few, many, or a class for an expanded clone.

v_call,clone_size,d_call,j_call,cdr3_nt,cdr3_aa
TRBV20-1,-,-,TRBJ1-4,TGCAGTGCCCCAACTACAGGTGAAAAACTGTTTTTT,CSAPTTGEKLFF
TRBV7-6,-,TRBD2,TRBJ2-7,TGTGCCAGCAGCTTAGATAGCGGGGGGCGGTACGAGCAGTACTTC,CASSLDSGGRYEQYF
TRBV6-2/TRBV6-3,many,TRBD1,TRBJ2-2,TGTGCCAGCAGCGTGGACAGGGCGAACACCGGGGAGCTGTTTTTT,CASSVDRANTGELFF
TRBV7-2,-,-,TRBJ2-1,TGTGCCAGCAGCTTAGCGAGGAGTCCTTTATCTTTCAATGAGCAGTTCTTC,CASSLARSPLSFNEQFF
TRBV7-9,few,TRBD2,TRBJ2-1,TGTGCCAGCAGCTTCCCCCACGGGACTAACCGTCTCAATGAGCAGTTCTTC,CASSFPHGTNRLNEQFF
TRBV24-1,many,TRBD2,TRBJ2-5,TGTGCCACCAGTGATCCTAGCGGGGGGGCGTTAGAGACCCAGTACTTC,CATSDPSGGALETQYF
TRBV24-1,-,-,TRBJ1-1,TGTGCCACCAGAAGTCAGGCGAACACTGAAGCTTTCTTT,CATRSQANTEAFF
TRBV6-5,few,-,TRBJ2-1,TGTGCCAGCAGTTACGGGGCGGCGGACCAGCAGTTCTTC,CASSYGAADQQFF
TRBV18,-,-,TRBJ2-7,TGTGCCAGCTCACGGGCCAGCTCCTACGAGCAGTACTTC,CASSRASSYEQYF
TRBV20-1,many,-,TRBJ2-1,TGCAGTGCTAGAGCTCGGGGGTCCTCCTACAATGAGCAGTTCTTC,CSARARGSSYNEQFF
TRBV7-3,-,TRBD1,TRBJ2-4,TGTGCCAGCAGCTTAAAGCCGGGACAGGGCATTCAGTACTTC,CASSLKPGQGIQYF
TRBV12-3/TRBV12-4,few,-,TRBJ2-5,TGTGCCAGCAGTTTACCCCAGCAAGAGACCCAGTACTTC,CASSLPQQETQYF
TRBV28,-,-,TRBJ2-3,TGTGCCAGCAGTTCTGCAGTCACAGATACGCAGTATTTT,CASSSAVTDTQYF
TRBV7-9,-,TRBD1,TRBJ2-1,TGTGCCAGCAGCTCCTGGACAGGGCTTAACTACAATGAGCAGTTCTTC,CASSSWTGLNYNEQFF
TRBV20-1,few,-,TRBJ2-5,TGCAGTGCTAGAGCGACGGGGGTAAGAGAGACCCAGTACTTC,CSARATGVRETQYF
TRBV19,few,TRBD2,TRBJ2-3,TGTGCCAGTGCTAGCGGGGGAAGCACAGATACGCAGTATTTT,CASASGGSTDTQYF
TRBV6-6,-,-,TRBJ2-1,TGTGCCGGCAGTTACCGAGGACAACATGAGCAGTTCTTC,CAGSYRGQHEQFF
TRBV12-3/TRBV12-4,few,TRBD2,TRBJ2-1,TGTGCCAGCAGTTTTCAGCGGGAGAGATACAATGAGCAGTTCTTC,CASSFQRERYNEQFF
TRBV12-3/TRBV12-4,many,TRBD2,TRBJ2-1,TGTGCCAGCAGCCCCCGACTAGCGGGAGGGAATGAGCAGTTCTTC,CASSPRLAGGNEQFF
TRBV6-1,-,-,TRBJ2-1,TGTGCCAGCAGGGAACTCAGGGGAAGCTCCTACAATGAGCAGTTCTTC,CASRELRGSSYNEQFF
TRBV7-2,-,-,TRBJ2-1,TGTGCCAGCAGCTTAGTCGGCTCCAGCTCCTACAATGAGCAGTTCTTC,CASSLVGSSSYNEQFF
TRBV28,many,-,TRBJ2-1,TGTGCCAGCAGCCCAAATGACAGGCCCTCCTCCTACAATGAGCAGTTCTTC,CASSPNDRPSSYNEQFF
TRBV7-2,few,-,TRBJ2-3,TGTGCCAGCAGCCCCCCCCACTATCGGGATACGCAGTATTTT,CASSPPHYRDTQYF
TRBV2,many,-,TRBJ2-5,TGTGCCAGCAGCCCCCGGACGGGGACGAGAGAGACCCAGTACTTC,CASSPRTGTRETQYF
TRBV20-1,few,-,TRBJ2-2,TGCAGTGCCCGGAGGGGGACCGGGGAGCTGTTTTTT,CSARRGTGELFF
TRBV7-9,few,TRBD1,TRBJ2-2,TGTGCCAGCAGCCGTCCGACAGGGGCAGCCGGGGAGCTGTTTTTT,CASSRPTGAAGELFF
TRBV7-8,few,TRBD2,TRBJ2-1,TGTGCCAGCAGCTCCGGGGGGACCCCGGTTAATGAGCAGTTCTTC,CASSSGGTPVNEQFF
TRBV27,few,-,TRBJ2-7,TGTGCCAGCAACCCGAACAGGGTGGCGTACGAGCAGTACTTC,CASNPNRVAYEQYF
TRBV4-1,few,TRBD2,TRBJ2-7,TGCGCCAGCAGCCACCGAGGACTAGTGGGGGAGCAGTACTTC,CASSHRGLVGEQYF
TRBV9,many,-,TRBJ2-3,TGTGCCAGCAGCGTAAACGATCCAGATACGCAGTATTTT,CASSVNDPDTQYF
TRBV2,-,-,TRBJ1-2,TGTGCCAGCAGTCATGAGGATTATGGCTACACCTTC,CASSHEDYGYTF
TRBV27,few,TRBD2,TRBJ2-5,TGTGCCAGCAGTTTCAGCGGGGGGGCTCGTGAGACCCAGTACTTC,CASSFSGGARETQYF
TRBV6-5,few,TRBD1,TRBJ2-7,TGTGCCAGCAGTTACCTACGGGGTGGGACAGGGGAGTTCGAGCAGTACTTC,CASSYLRGGTGEFEQYF
TRBV7-2,many,-,TRBJ1-6,TGTGCCAGCAGCTTTGGGACGGCGAATTCACCCCTCCACTTT,CASSFGTANSPLHF
TRBV4-2,few,-,TRBJ2-3,TGTGCCAGCAGCCAGGGGAATAGCCGGTCACCGAACACAGATACGCAGTATTTT,CASSQGNSRSPNTDTQYF